Listed below are T cell receptor beta chains from one sample, sequenced in a study of T cell changes during pregnancy in multiple sclerosis. TCRdb's copy holds only in-frame clones and misses some; the assay was immunoSEQ multiplex PCR. The table includes more than 25,000 clones, roughly nine tenths detected once. Sequencing was performed on CD8+ T cells from peripheral blood mononuclear cells, taken in the third trimester of pregnancy. Receptor source: a female donor with multiple sclerosis, enrolled in a pregnancy study. Both conserved end residues are part of each CDR3. The D gene is left open where the match is weak. Clone size is stated in some rows and not others, as once, few, many or a class when expanded.

d_call clone_size j_call v_call cdr3_aa cdr3_nt
NA NA TRBJ2-7 TRBV27 CASSLVGDEQYF TGTGCCAGCAGTTTAGTAGGGGACGAGCAGTACTTC
TRBD1 NA TRBJ1-2 TRBV5-4 CASSWGQGADGYTF TGTGCCAGCAGCTGGGGACAGGGGGCGGACGGCTACACCTTC
NA NA TRBJ2-7 TRBV27 CASSLSLGAVPQGQYF TGTGCCAGCAGTTTATCATTAGGAGCGGTCCCTCAAGGGCAGTACTTC
NA NA TRBJ2-3 TRBV2 CASSEPAYTDTQYF TGTGCCAGCAGTGAACCCGCGTACACAGATACGCAATATTTT
TRBD1 NA TRBJ1-2 TRBV7-9 CASSSPTGIGYTF TGTGCCAGCAGCTCACCGACAGGGATCGGCTACACCTTC
TRBD1 NA TRBJ2-1 TRBV15 CATSEDRVPDEQFF TGTGCCACCAGCGAAGACAGGGTCCCGGATGAGCAGTTCTTC
NA NA TRBJ2-2 TRBV4-1 CASSQVEGGGELFF TGCGCCAGCAGCCAAGTAGAAGGGGGCGGGGAGCTGTTTTTT
NA NA TRBJ1-5 TRBV7-9 CASSPGEGDKPQHF TGTGCCAGCAGCCCCGGGGAGGGGGATAAGCCCCAGCATTTT
TRBD2 NA TRBJ2-7 TRBV7-9 CASSLGGGEVGYEQYF TGTGCCAGCAGCTTGGGGGGGGGAGAGGTGGGCTACGAGCAGTACTTC
NA NA TRBJ2-7 TRBV28 CASSFGRAQYEQYF TGTGCCAGCAGTTTTGGCAGGGCTCAATACGAGCAGTACTTC
TRBD2 NA TRBJ2-7 TRBV27 CASATPGLASREQYF TGTGCCAGCGCAACCCCCGGACTAGCGTCTAGGGAGCAGTACTTC
TRBD2 NA TRBJ2-7 TRBV27 CASSLFGGSGYEQYF TGTGCCAGCAGTTTATTTGGCGGGAGTGGCTACGAGCAGTACTTC
NA NA TRBJ2-2 TRBV21-1 CASNSPLGQLPTGELFF TGTGCCAGCAACTCGCCCCTGGGACAGCTCCCCACCGGGGAGCTGTTTTTT
TRBD1 medium-sized TRBJ1-5 TRBV19 CASSPRQGTYQPQHF TGTGCCAGTAGTCCCCGACAGGGGACTTATCAGCCCCAGCATTTT
NA NA TRBJ2-7 TRBV18 CASSLNRDKARTPPYEQYF TGTGCCAGCTCCCTTAACCGGGACAAGGCCCGAACGCCCCCCTACGAGCAGTACTTC
NA NA TRBJ2-5 TRBV6-6 CASSYKGFQETQYF TGTGCCAGCAGTTACAAGGGGTTCCAAGAGACCCAGTACTTC
TRBD1 few TRBJ1-1 TRBV27 CASRTGSFTEAFF TGTGCCAGCAGGACAGGGAGCTTCACTGAAGCTTTCTTT
NA NA TRBJ1-2 TRBV27 CASSFQGLPNYGYTF TGTGCCAGCAGTTTTCAGGGACTTCCTAACTATGGCTACACCTTC
TRBD1 NA TRBJ1-1 TRBV27 CASSLLGDRVYAFF TGTGCCAGCAGTCTACTTGGGGACAGGGTTTACGCTTTCTTT
NA NA TRBJ1-1 TRBV4-1 CASSQEIPGETEAFF TGCGCCAGCAGCCAAGAAATACCGGGAGAAACTGAAGCTTTCTTT
NA NA TRBJ1-1 TRBV13 CASSLGRESGTEAFF TGTGCCAGCAGCTTAGGAAGGGAGAGTGGCACTGAAGCTTTCTTT
TRBD2 NA TRBJ2-1 TRBV29-1 CSVLAGGRSYNEQFF TGCAGCGTTCTAGCGGGAGGGAGGTCCTACAATGAGCAGTTCTTC
NA once TRBJ2-1 TRBV5-4 CASSLLGSEEQFF TGTGCCAGCAGCTTACTAGGTTCGGAAGAGCAGTTCTTC
NA once TRBJ2-1 TRBV9 CASSEGGATGDEQFF TGTGCCAGCAGCGAGGGCGGGGCCACCGGGGATGAGCAGTTCTTC
NA NA TRBJ1-2 TRBV5-5 CASTLGGHGYTF TGTGCCAGCACCCTGGGAGGCCATGGCTACACCTTC
TRBD2 NA TRBJ2-1 TRBV9 CASSPTLGGAYNEQFF TGTGCCAGCAGCCCCACCTTGGGGGGGGCCTACAATGAGCAGTTCTTC